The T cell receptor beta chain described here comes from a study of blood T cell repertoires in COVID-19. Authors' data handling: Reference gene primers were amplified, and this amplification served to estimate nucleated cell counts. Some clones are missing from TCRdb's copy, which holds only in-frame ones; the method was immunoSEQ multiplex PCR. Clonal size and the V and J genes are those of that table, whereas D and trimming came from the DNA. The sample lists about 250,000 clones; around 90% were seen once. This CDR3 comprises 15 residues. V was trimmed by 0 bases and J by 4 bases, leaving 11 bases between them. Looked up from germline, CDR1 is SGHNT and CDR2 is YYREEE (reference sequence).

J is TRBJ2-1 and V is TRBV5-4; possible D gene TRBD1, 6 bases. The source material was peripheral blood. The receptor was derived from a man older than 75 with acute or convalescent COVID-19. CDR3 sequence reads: CASSLDQGTYNEQFF. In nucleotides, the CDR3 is TGTGCCAGCAGCTTGGACCAGGGGACATACAATGAGCAGTTCTTC.